The entry that follows covers one TCR beta chain sequence. Per the germline V gene, CDR1 is SGHVS and CDR2 is FNYEAQ. This CDR3 comprises 14 residues. The germline V and J ends were trimmed by 0 bases and 6 bases, with 11 bases remaining between them. Assay: immunoSEQ multiplex PCR; the TCRdb copy retains only in-frame clones and omits some. The data show about 38,000 clones, just under 85% seen once. This specimen belongs to a study of glioma-infiltrating T cells after dendritic cell vaccination. This chain joins TRBV7-6 and TRBJ1-2, with D possibly matching TRBD1 (5 bases). This clonotype was sampled from a human donor with glioblastoma. Sample: blood, taken before dendritic cell vaccination. The CDR3, as DNA: TGTGCCAGCAGCTTAGCGACAGCTTATAATGGCTACACCTTC. This translates into CASSLATAYNGYTF.